The TCR beta chain under discussion was sequenced for a study of siplizumab effects on memory and regulatory T cells. Whole-study findings and limits: With siplizumab, mappable alloreactive CD4+ clones averaged around 70% Treg-derived, versus over 25% in controls. In the presence of siplizumab, alloreactive sequences traceable to unstimulated CD4+ memory cells were significantly reduced. Of the alloreactive clones, only a minor fraction mapped to unstimulated subsets.

Germline CDR1 reads SEHNR; CDR2 reads FQNEAQ (reference sequence). The germline V and J ends were trimmed by 1 base and 1 base, with 7 bases remaining between them. This CDR3 region has 14 residues. The table came from immunoSEQ multiplex PCR; TCRdb's copy has only in-frame clones and leaves some out. This sample has about 120,000 clones, with around 94% found just once. Points on this clone: Its antigen remains unidentified. The identical CDR3 is also encoded by other nucleotide sequences in the sample.

The sequenced sample consisted of non-Treg CD4+ T cells sorted from blood. The origin of this receptor is a human donor in good health. This chain uses TRBV7-9 with TRBJ1-1; D perhaps matches TRBD1 (5 bases). The CDR3 sequence: CASSLGQGNTEAFF. CDR3 nucleotide sequence: TGTGCCAGCAGCTTAGGGCAGGGGAACACTGAAGCTTTCTTT.